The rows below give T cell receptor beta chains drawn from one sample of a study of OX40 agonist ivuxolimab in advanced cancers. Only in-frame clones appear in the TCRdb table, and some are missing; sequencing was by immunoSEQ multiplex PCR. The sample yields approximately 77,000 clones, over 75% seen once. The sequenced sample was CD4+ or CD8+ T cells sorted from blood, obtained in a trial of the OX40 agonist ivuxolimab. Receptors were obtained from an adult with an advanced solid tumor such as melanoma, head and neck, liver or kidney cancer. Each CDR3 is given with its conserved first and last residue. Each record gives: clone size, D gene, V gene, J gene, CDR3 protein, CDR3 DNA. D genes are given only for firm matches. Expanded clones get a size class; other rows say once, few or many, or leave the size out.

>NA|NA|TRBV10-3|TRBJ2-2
CATHPGDTGELFF
TGTGCCACACATCCTGGTGACACCGGGGAGCTGTTTTTT
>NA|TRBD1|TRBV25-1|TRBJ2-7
CASSPSTGTGRHEQYF
TGTGCCAGCAGTCCTTCCACCGGGACAGGGCGCCACGAGCAGTACTTC
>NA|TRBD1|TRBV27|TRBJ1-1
CASSLGQGGQAFF
TGTGCCAGCAGCCTAGGACAGGGAGGCCAAGCTTTCTTT
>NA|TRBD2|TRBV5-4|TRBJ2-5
CASSLVSIFGGVRQETQYF
TGTGCCAGCAGCTTGGTCAGTATCTTCGGGGGGGTACGCCAAGAGACCCAGTACTTC
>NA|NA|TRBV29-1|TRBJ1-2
CSVEFRGRNGYTF
TGCAGCGTTGAATTCAGGGGTAGGAATGGCTACACCTTC
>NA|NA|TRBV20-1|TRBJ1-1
CSAGRDKAFF
TGCAGTGCTGGACGGGACAAAGCTTTCTTT
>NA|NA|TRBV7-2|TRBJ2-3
CASSWGASGSTDTQYF
TGTGCCAGCAGCTGGGGGGCCAGCGGAAGCACAGATACGCAGTATTTT
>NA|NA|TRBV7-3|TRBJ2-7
CASSLGQRSEQYF
TGTGCCAGCAGCTTAGGGCAGAGATCCGAGCAGTACTTC
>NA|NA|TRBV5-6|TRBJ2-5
CASSSGTTRGETQYF
TGTGCCAGCAGCTCCGGGACTACTAGGGGGGAGACCCAGTACTTC
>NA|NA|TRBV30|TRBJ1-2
CAWSVVQNYGYTF
TGTGCCTGGAGTGTAGTACAAAACTATGGCTACACCTTC
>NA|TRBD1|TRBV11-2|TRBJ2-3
CASSLGGQADTQYF
TGTGCCAGCAGCTTAGGCGGACAGGCAGATACGCAGTATTTT
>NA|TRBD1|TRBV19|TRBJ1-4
CASSRTGVSNEKLFF
TGTGCCAGTAGTCGGACAGGGGTCTCTAATGAAAAACTGTTTTTT
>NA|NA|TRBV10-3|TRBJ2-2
CAVAGPGELFF
TGTGCCGTAGCAGGGCCCGGGGAGCTGTTTTTT
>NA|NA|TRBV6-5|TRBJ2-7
CASSYKSTGGTYEQYF
TGTGCCAGCAGTTATAAGAGCACCGGGGGAACATACGAGCAGTACTTC
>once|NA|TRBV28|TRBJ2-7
CASSLSRLVGEQYF
TGTGCCAGCAGTTTATCCCGACTAGTGGGCGAGCAGTACTTC
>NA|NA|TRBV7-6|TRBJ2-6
CASSLSAGHPSGANVLTF
TGTGCCAGCAGCCTGTCGGCAGGCCACCCCTCTGGGGCCAACGTCCTGACTTTC
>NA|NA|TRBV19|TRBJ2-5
CASSIRGGIQETQYF
TGTGCCAGTAGTATCCGAGGGGGGATCCAAGAGACCCAGTACTTC
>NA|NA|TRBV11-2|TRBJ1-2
CASSFTEIAGYTF
TGTGCCAGCAGCTTCACCGAAATCGCGGGCTACACCTTC
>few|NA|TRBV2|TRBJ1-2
CASSVPGFTNYGYTF
TGTGCCAGCAGTGTTCCAGGGTTTACTAACTATGGCTACACCTTC
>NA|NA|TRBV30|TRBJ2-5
CAWSGLQETQYF
TGTGCCTGGAGTGGACTACAAGAGACCCAGTACTTC
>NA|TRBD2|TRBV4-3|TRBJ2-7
CASSQSVKRDRTSPYEQYF
TGCGCCAGCAGCCAGTCTGTTAAGAGGGATAGGACTAGCCCCTACGAGCAGTACTTC
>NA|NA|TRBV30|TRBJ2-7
CAWSVSHYEQYF
TGTGCCTGGAGTGTGTCTCACTACGAGCAGTACTTC
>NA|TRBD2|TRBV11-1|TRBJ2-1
CASSLELTSGYNEQFF
TGTGCCAGCAGCTTAGAGCTAACTAGCGGGTACAATGAGCAGTTCTTC
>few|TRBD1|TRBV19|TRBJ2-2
CASSIRGSVTGELFF
TGTGCCAGTAGTATCAGGGGGTCGGTCACCGGGGAGCTGTTTTTT
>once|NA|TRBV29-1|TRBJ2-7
CSVAAGAYEQYF
TGCAGCGTTGCAGCAGGGGCCTACGAGCAGTACTTC
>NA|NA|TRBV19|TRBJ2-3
CASSRAGSTDTQYF
TGTGCCAGCTCTAGGGCTGGAAGCACAGATACGCAGTATTTT
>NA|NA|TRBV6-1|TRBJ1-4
CASKKGDEKLFF
TGTGCCAGCAAAAAAGGGGATGAAAAACTGTTTTTT
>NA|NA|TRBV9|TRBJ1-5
CASSLNVGSPQHF
TGTGCCAGCAGCCTCAACGTCGGGTCGCCCCAGCATTTT
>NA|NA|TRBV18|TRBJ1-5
CASHQERDQPQHF
TGTGCCAGCCACCAGGAGAGGGATCAGCCCCAGCATTTT
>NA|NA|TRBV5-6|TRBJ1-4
CASSLGVATNEKLFF
TGTGCCAGCAGCTTGGGAGTAGCAACTAATGAAAAACTGTTTTTT
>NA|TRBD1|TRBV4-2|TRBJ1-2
CASSPAMSTGGFGYTF
TGTGCCAGCAGCCCAGCGATGTCTACAGGGGGTTTTGGCTACACCTTC
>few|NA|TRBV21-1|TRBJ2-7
CASSKSVRDRGYEQYF
TGTGCCAGCAGCAAAAGCGTGAGGGACAGGGGATACGAGCAGTACTTC
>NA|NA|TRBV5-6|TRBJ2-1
CASTLLGGGSYNEQFF
TGTGCCAGCACCCTTCTTGGGGGAGGCTCCTACAATGAGCAGTTCTTC
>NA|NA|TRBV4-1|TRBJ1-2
CASSHTLGGAYGYTF
TGCGCCAGCAGCCATACCCTGGGGGGGGCTTATGGCTACACCTTC
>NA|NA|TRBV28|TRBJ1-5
CASSWGRSNQPQHF
TGTGCCAGCAGTTGGGGGCGGTCCAATCAGCCCCAGCATTTT
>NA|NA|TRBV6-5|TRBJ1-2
CASSYSVGHLLYGYTF
TGTGCCAGCAGTTACTCGGTGGGACACCTACTCTATGGCTACACCTTC
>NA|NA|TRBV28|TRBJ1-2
CASDDDTGRYGYTF
TGTGCCAGCGACGACGATACAGGGCGGTATGGCTACACCTTC
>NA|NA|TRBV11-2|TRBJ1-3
CASSLSQGGNTIYF
TGTGCCAGCAGCTTGTCGCAGGGTGGAAACACCATATATTTT
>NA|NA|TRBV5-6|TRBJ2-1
CASSLGGGSYNEQFF
TGTGCCAGCAGCTTGGGAGGGGGCTCCTACAATGAGCAGTTCTTC
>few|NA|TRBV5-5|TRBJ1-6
CASSFWGIDSPLHF
TGTGCCAGCAGCTTTTGGGGGATTGATTCACCCCTCCACTTT
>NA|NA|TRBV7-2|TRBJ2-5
CASSLDRSRGTQYF
TGTGCCAGCAGCTTAGACCGGTCTCGGGGGACCCAGTACTTC
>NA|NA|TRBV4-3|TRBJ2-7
CASSLSPYYEQYF
TGCGCCAGCAGCCTCTCCCCATACTACGAGCAGTACTTC
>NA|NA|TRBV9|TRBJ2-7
CASSVDPTGEQYF
TGTGCCAGCAGCGTAGATCCGACGGGCGAGCAGTACTTC
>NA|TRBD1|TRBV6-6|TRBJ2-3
CASPDRDSLSTDTQYF
TGTGCCAGCCCTGACCGGGACAGCCTTTCCACAGATACGCAGTATTTT
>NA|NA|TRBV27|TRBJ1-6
CASPDPGQNPYNSPLHF
TGTGCCAGCCCCGATCCGGGACAAAACCCCTATAATTCACCCCTCCACTTT
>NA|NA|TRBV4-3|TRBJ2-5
CASRDGLQGGTQYF
TGCGCCAGCAGGGACGGCCTGCAAGGAGGGACCCAGTACTTC
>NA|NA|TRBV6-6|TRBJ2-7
CASRNSYEQYF
TGTGCCAGCAGAAACAGCTACGAGCAGTACTTC
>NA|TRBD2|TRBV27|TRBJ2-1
CASSSASGDPEQFF
TGTGCCAGCAGTTCGGCTAGCGGGGACCCTGAGCAGTTCTTC
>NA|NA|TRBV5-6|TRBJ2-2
CASSLWTVWWELFF
TGTGCCAGCAGCCTTTGGACAGTCTGGTGGGAGCTGTTTTTT
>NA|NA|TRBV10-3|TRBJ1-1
CAIGPTQGTEAFF
TGTGCCATCGGACCGACCCAGGGAACTGAAGCTTTCTTT
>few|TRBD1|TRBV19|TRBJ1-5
CASSIDRGPSQPQHF
TGTGCCAGTAGTATAGACAGGGGGCCTAGTCAGCCCCAGCATTTT
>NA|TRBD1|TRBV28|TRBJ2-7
CASSLPSGQGFSYEQYF
TGTGCCAGCAGTTTACCCTCGGGACAGGGATTTTCCTACGAGCAGTACTTC
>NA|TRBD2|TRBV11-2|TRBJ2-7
CASSHPGLAGEYF
TGTGCCAGCAGCCACCCGGGACTAGCGGGGGAATACTTC